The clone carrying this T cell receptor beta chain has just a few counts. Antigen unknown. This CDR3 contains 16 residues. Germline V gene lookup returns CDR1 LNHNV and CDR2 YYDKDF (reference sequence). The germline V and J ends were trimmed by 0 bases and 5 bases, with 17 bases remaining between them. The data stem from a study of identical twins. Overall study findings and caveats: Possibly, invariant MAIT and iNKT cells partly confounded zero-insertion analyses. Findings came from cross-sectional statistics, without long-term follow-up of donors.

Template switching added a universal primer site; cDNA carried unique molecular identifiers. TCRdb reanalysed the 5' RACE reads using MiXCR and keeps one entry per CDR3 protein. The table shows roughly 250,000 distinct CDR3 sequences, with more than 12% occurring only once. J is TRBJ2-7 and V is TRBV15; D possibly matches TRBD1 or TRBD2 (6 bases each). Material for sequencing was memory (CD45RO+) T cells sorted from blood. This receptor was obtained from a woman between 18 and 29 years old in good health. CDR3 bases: TGTGCCACCAGCAGAGATATAGGGGGGAGACGCCACGAGCAGTACTTC. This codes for CATSRDIGGRRHEQYF.